This TCR beta chain was captured in a study of blood T cell repertoires in COVID-19. Study-level information: The United States, Italy and Spain were the sources of the acute and convalescent COVID-19 samples. The analysed material was cDNA or gDNA that came from T cells, B-cell-depleted T cells, or PBMCs.

V lost 1 base to trimming and J lost 5 bases, with 15 bases between them. In germline, CDR1 is SGHNT, CDR2 YYREEE (reference sequence). The CDR3 contains 15 residues. Under the authors' procedure: For nucleated cells, counts were estimated from reference gene primer amplification. Method: immunoSEQ multiplex PCR; TCRdb's copy keeps in-frame clones and lacks some. That table supplies the V and J calls and clone size; D and trimming were determined from the DNA. The top ten clones hold about a quarter of a sample with some 22,000 clones, around 88% of them seen once. Sequencing was carried out using peripheral blood. The source of this sequence is a human donor with active COVID-19. The donor label of this sample is uncertain. The chain has TRBV5-4 and TRBJ2-5; TRBD2 might be the D (5 bases). The CDR3 DNA reads as TGTGCCAGCAGCTTGTCGGGCAGCAGAGGGGAGACCCAGTACTTC. Amino acids: CASSLSGSRGETQYF.